This T cell receptor (beta chain) was sequenced in a study of CD8+ T cells in alopecia areata. Background on the study: Among treated patients, oral tofacitinib was administered at 5 to 10 mg twice daily.

Notes on this clone: Its matching antigen is unknown.

Indicated treatment: oral pan-JAK inhibitor, 5-10 mg twice daily. Individuals with alopecia areata gave both lesional scalp punch biopsies and peripheral blood for collection. Study-wide results and caveats: Scalp clonality, together with expanded CD8+ clones among the top 100, fell significantly with tofacitinib. Scalp and blood samples kept many expanded lesional clones throughout tofacitinib.

The CDR3 loop spans 17 amino acids. Trimming took 1 base from V and 0 from J, leaving 13 bases between them. The germline gives CDR1 MGHRA, CDR2 YSYEKL. In each case, RNA was isolated and then reverse transcribed into cDNA as the sequencing template. Assay: immunoSEQ multiplex PCR; the TCRdb copy retains only in-frame clones and omits some. The top ten clones hold around 0.69% of a sample with about 190,000 clones, 45% to 75% of them seen once. This TCR was recovered from a human donor with alopecia areata. The chain carries TRBV4-1 and TRBJ1-5; D is ambiguous. The sample consisted of CD4+ T cells sorted from blood, taken at week 4, from a patient treated with tofacitinib. The CDR3 bases are TGCGCCAGCAGCCAAGTAGAAGTCCATTATAGCAATCAGCCCCAGCATTTT. It is translated as CASSQVEVHYSNQPQHF.